This T cell receptor beta chain comes out of a study of shared clonotypes between healthy human individuals. Methods used by the authors: There were no quality scores in the junction-only immunoSEQ sequences, so filtering differed. TCRdb keeps only in-frame clones here, not all; method: immunoSEQ multiplex PCR. V and J calls and clone size are those listed in that table; D and trimming were worked out from the DNA. The table shows about 2.4 million clones, with over 85% occurring only once. General study findings and limits: Represented genetic and exposure-history diversity was restricted by having few donors.

Among the donors, all were Caucasian adults who lived in Nashville, Tennessee. This clone has just one count. Its cognate antigen is unknown. Germline values: CDR1 SGHNT, CDR2 YENEEA. CDR3 length equals 16 residues. Unmatched junction bases numbered 4, after V lost 1 base and J lost 7 bases. The sequencing input was naive CD4+ T cells from PBMCs. Subset described: CD45RA+ positively selected. The clonotype originates from a man aged 18 to 30 in good health. Some clones in this sample may be carry-over from other donors' samples. The chain combines TRBV11-3 with TRBJ2-1, with 13 bases aligning to TRBD2. CDR3 residues: CASSLGGLAGSNEQFF. The CDR3 nucleotides are TGTGCCAGCAGCTTAGGGGGACTAGCGGGATCTAATGAGCAGTTCTTC.